The source of this T cell receptor (beta chain) is a study of cytomegalovirus exposure and HLA in healthy donors. V dropped 4 bases and J dropped 4; count of bases not matched to a gene: 4. The CDR3 covers 15 residues. Germline CDR1 reads LGHNA; CDR2 reads YNFKEQ. 60 Vbeta and 13 Jbeta primers were used in PCR. Using immunoSEQ multiplex PCR, the repertoire was profiled, and TCRdb retains in-frame clones only, with some absent. In the table there are 100,000 to 150,000 clones, 84% of which are singletons. On this clone itself: Its specificity is unknown.

Study-level results: Excluded: some indistinguishable V segments such as TRBV6-2 and TRBV6-3. A later examination showed that TCR association rates differed by HLA locus, with DRB1 most and HLA-C fewest.

Among the donors, all were healthy bone marrow donors. The chain joins TRBV4-2 to TRBJ2-1, with TRBD2 matching over 10 bases. The sequence was collected from a man between 50 and 59 years old in good health and CMV-seronegative. What was sequenced was PBMCs. CDR3 amino acids: CASSPPSGGYNEQFF. In nucleotides, the CDR3 is TGTGCCAGCAGCCCGCCTAGCGGGGGATACAATGAGCAGTTCTTC.